This T cell receptor beta chain appears in the sequencing data of a study of identical twins. The junction had 3 bases not matched to a gene; V was cut back by 7 bases and J by 4 bases. The CDR3 spans 12 residues. Germline V gives CDR1 SQVTM, CDR2 ANQGSEA. This clonotype was picked up many times. One entry per CDR3 protein, called by TCRdb with MiXCR from the 5' RACE reads. The sample contains around 690,000 distinct CDR3 sequences, 21% of which appear only once. This same sample was also taken into another study, of T cells expressing NK-cell markers.

The sequence derives from a woman under 30 in good health. This sequence joins TRBV29-1 and TRBJ1-2, with 10 bases matching TRBD1. Sample: PBMCs. CDR3 region: CSGRTGGYGYTF. The CDR3 DNA follows: TGCAGCGGTCGGACAGGGGGCTATGGCTACACCTTC. The full variable domain, with the rest looked up from reference TRBV29-1 and TRBJ1-2, is SAVISQKPSRDICQRGTSLTIQCQVDSQVTMMFWYRQQPGQSLTLIATANQGSEATYESGFVIDKFPISRPNLTFSTLTVSNMSPEDSSIYLCSGRTGGYGYTFGSGTRLTVV.